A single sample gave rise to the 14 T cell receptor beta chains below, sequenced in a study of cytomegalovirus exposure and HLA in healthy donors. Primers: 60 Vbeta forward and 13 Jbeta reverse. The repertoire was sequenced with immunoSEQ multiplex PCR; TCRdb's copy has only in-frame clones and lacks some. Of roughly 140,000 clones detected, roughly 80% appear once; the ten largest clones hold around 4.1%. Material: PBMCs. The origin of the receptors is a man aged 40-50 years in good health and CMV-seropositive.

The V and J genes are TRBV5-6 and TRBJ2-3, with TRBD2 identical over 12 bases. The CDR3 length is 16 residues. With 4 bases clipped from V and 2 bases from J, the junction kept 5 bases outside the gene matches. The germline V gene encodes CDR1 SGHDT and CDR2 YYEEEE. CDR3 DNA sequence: TGTGCCAGCAGCCAAGGACTAGCGGGGTTCACAGATACGCAGTATTTT. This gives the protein CASSQGLAGFTDTQYF.

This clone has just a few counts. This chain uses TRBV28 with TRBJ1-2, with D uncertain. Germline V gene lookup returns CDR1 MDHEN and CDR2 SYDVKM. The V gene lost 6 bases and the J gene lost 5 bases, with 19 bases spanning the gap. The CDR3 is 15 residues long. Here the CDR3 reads CASRNSIHPLYGYTF. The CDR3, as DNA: TGTGCCAGCAGGAACAGTATTCACCCCTTGTATGGCTACACCTTC.

The chain's CDR3 is CASSLDLNDRGAFF. The CDR3 DNA reads as TGTGCCAGCAGCTTAGATCTAAATGACAGAGGAGCTTTCTTT. The rearrangement joins TRBV11-2 to TRBJ1-1, with D possibly being TRBD1 (5 bases). The CDR3 contains 14 residues. V lost 0 bases and J lost 10, with 15 bases in between. Germline V lookup: CDR1 SGHAT, CDR2 FQNNGV.

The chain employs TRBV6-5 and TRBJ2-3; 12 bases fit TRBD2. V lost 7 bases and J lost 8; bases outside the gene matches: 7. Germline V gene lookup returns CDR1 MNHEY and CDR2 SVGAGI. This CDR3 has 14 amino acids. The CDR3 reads CASTGLAGKGTQYF. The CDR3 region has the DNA TGTGCCAGCACAGGACTAGCGGGAAAGGGTACGCAGTATTTT.

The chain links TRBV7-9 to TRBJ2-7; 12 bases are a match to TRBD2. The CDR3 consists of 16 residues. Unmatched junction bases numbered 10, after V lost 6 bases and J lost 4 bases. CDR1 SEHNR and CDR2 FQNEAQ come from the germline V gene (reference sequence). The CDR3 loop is CASSRINGLAGYEQYF. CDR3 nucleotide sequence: TGTGCCAGCAGTAGGATAAACGGACTAGCGGGATACGAGCAGTACTTC.

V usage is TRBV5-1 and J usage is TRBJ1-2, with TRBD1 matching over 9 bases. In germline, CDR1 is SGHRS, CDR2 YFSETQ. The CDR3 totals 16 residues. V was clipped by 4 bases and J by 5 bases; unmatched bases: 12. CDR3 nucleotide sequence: TGCGCCAGCAGCCTGGGAGGGACAGGGACTGGTTATGGCTACACCTTC. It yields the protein CASSLGGTGTGYGYTF.

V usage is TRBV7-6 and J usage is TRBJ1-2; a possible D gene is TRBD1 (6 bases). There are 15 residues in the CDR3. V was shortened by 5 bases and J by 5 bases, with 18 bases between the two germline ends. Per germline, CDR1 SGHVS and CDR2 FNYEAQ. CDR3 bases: TGTGCCAGCAGCCCCTTACCGGACAGACTATATGGCTACACCTTC. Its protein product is CASSPLPDRLYGYTF.

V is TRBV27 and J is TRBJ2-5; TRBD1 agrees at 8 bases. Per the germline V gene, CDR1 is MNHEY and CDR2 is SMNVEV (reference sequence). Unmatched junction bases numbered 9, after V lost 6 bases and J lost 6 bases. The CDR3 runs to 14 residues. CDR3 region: CASRAIQGAQTQYF. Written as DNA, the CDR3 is TGTGCCAGCAGAGCAATTCAGGGGGCGCAGACCCAGTACTTC.

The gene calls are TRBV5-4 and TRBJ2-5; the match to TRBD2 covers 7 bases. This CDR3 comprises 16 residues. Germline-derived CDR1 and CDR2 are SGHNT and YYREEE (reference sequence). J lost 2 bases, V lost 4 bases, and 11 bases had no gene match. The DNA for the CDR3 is TGTGCCAGCAGCACTCCCGGGCGCGGGGGTCAAGAGACCCAGTACTTC. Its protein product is CASSTPGRGGQETQYF.

The CDR3, as DNA: TGTGCCAGTAGGGCAGATAATGAAAAACTGTTTTTT. It is translated as CASRADNEKLFF. The J gene is TRBJ1-4, the V gene TRBV19, with D uncertain. CDR3 length equals 12 residues. The V end was cut by 6 bases, the J end by 4 bases, with 6 bases between. Germline V lookup: CDR1 LNHDA, CDR2 SQIVND (reference sequence). Full variable domain (remainder filled in from reference TRBV19 and TRBJ1-4): DGGITQSPKYLFRKEGQNVTLSCEQNLNHDAMYWYRQDPGQGLRLIYYSQIVNDFQKGDIAEGYSVSREKKESFPLTVTSAQKNPTAFYLCASRADNEKLFFGSGTQLSVL.

CDR3 protein: CASSAGLVSTETQYF. CDR3 coding DNA: TGTGCCAGCAGCGCCGGACTGGTCTCTACGGAGACCCAGTACTTC. The V and J genes are TRBV9 and TRBJ2-5; weak D call: TRBD2 (5 bases). Looked up from germline, CDR1 is SGDLS and CDR2 is YYNGEE. V lost 3 bases and J 5 bases, leaving 17 bases between the germline ends. The CDR3 is 15 residues long.

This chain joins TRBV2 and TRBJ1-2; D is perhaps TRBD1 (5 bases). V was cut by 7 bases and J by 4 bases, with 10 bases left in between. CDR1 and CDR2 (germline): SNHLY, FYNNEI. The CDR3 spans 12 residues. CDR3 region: CASKGQAYGYTF. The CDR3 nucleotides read TGTGCCAGCAAGGGGCAGGCCTATGGCTACACCTTC.

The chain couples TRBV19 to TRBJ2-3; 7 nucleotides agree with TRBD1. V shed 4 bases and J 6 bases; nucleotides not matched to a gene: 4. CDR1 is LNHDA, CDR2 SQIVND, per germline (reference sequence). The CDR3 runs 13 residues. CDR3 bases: TGTGCCAGTAGTACCACAGGGGATGATACGCAGTATTTT. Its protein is CASSTTGDDTQYF.

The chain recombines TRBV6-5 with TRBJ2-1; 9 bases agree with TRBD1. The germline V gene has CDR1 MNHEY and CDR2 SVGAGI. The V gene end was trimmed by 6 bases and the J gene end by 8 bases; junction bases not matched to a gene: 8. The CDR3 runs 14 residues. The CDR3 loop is CASRGDRDWYEQFF. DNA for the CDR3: TGTGCCAGCAGAGGGGACAGGGATTGGTATGAGCAGTTCTTC.